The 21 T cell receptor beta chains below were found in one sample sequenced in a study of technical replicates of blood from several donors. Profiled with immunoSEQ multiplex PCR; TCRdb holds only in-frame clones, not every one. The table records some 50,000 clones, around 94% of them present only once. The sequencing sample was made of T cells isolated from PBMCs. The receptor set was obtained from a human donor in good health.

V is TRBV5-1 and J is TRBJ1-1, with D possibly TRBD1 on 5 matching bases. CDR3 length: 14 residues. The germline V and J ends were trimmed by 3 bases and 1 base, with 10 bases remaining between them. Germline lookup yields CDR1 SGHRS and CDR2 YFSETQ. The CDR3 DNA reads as TGCGCCAGCAGCTCGACAGACCCGAACACTGAAGCTTTCTTT. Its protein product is CASSSTDPNTEAFF.

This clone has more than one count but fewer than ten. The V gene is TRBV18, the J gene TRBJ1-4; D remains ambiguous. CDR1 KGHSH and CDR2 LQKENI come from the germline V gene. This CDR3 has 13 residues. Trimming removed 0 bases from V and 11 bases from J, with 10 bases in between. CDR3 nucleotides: TGTGCCAGCTCACCACCGTCACTCTTGAAACTGTTTTTT. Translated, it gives CASSPPSLLKLFF.

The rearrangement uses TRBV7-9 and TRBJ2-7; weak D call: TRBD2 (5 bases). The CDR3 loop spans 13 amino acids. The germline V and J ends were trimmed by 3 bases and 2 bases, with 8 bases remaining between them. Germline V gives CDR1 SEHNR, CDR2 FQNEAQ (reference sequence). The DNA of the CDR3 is TGTGCCAGCAGCTTGGCGGGCCCCTACGAGCAGTACTTC. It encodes CASSLAGPYEQYF. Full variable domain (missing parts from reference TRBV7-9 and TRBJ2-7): DTGVSQNPRHKITKRGQNVTFRCDPISEHNRLYWYRQTLGQGPEFLTYFQNEAQLEKSRLLSDRFSAERPKGSFSTLEIQRTEQGDSAMYLCASSLAGPYEQYFGPGTRLTVT.

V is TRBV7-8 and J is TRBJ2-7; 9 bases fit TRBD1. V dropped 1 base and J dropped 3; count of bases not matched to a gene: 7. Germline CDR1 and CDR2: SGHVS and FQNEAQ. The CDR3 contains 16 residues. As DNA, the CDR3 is TGTGCCAGCAGCTTAGGCTCCGGGACAGGGAGCTACGAGCAGTACTTC. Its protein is CASSLGSGTGSYEQYF. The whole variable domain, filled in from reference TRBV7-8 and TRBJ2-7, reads GAGVSQSPRYKVAKRGQDVALRCDPISGHVSLFWYQQALGQGPEFLTYFQNEAQLDKSGLPSDRFFAERPEGSVSTLKIQRTQQEDSAVYLCASSLGSGTGSYEQYFGPGTRLTVT.

The chain's CDR3 is CATSRDSGQAEKLFF. CDR3 in DNA: TGTGCCACCAGCAGAGATAGCGGACAGGCTGAAAAACTGTTTTTT. This sequence joins TRBV15 and TRBJ1-4, with 7 positions matching TRBD1. CDR1 and CDR2 (germline): LNHNV, YYDKDF (reference sequence). With 0 bases clipped from V and 7 bases from J, the junction kept 5 bases outside the gene matches. The CDR3 loop spans 15 amino acids.

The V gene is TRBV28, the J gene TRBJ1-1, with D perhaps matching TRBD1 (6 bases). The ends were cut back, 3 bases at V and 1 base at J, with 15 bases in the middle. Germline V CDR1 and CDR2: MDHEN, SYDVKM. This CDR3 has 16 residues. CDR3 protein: CASSLVGQGTNTEAFF. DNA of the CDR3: TGTGCCAGCAGTTTGGTGGGTCAGGGGACGAACACTGAAGCTTTCTTT.

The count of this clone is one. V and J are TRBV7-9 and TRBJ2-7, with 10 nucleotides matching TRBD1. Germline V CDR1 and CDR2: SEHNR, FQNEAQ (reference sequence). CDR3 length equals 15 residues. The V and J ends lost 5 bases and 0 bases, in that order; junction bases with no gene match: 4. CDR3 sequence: CASSAGQGISYEQYF. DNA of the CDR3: TGTGCCAGCAGCGCGGGACAGGGGATCTCCTACGAGCAGTACTTC.

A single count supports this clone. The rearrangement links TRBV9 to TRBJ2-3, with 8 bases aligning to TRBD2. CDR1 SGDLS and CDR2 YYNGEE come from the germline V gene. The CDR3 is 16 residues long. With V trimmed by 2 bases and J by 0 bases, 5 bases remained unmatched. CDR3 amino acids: CASSVSGDPSTDTQYF. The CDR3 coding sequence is TGTGCCAGCAGCGTTAGCGGGGACCCTAGCACAGATACGCAGTATTTT.

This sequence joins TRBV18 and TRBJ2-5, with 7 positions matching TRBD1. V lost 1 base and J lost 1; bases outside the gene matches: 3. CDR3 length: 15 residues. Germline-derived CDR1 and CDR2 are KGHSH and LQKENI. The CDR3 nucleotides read TGTGCCAGCTCACCACGGGGACAGTTCCAAGAGACCCAGTACTTC. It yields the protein CASSPRGQFQETQYF.

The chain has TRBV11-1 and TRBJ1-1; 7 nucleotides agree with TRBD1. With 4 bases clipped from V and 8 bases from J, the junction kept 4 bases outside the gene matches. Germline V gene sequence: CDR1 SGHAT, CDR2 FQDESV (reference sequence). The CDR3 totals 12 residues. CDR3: CASSYQGQEAFF. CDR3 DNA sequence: TGTGCCAGCAGCTACCAGGGACAGGAAGCTTTCTTT.

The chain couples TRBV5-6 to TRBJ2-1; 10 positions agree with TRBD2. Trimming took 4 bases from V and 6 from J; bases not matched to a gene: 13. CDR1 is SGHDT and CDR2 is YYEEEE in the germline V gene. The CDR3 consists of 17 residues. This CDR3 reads CASSPGTSANLFNEQFF. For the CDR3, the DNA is TGTGCCAGCAGCCCTGGGACTAGCGCGAACCTATTCAATGAGCAGTTCTTC.

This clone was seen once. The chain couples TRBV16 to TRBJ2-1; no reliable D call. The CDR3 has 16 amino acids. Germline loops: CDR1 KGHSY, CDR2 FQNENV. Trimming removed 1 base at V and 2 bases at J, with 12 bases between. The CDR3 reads CASSQLAPSTYNEQFF. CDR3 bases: TGTGCCAGCAGCCAATTAGCTCCTTCAACCTACAATGAGCAGTTCTTC. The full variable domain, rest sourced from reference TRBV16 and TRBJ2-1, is GEEVAQTPKHLVRGEGQKAKLYCAPIKGHSYVFWYQQVLKNEFKFLISFQNENVFDETGMPKERFSAKCLPNSPCSLEIQATKLEDSAVYFCASSQLAPSTYNEQFFGPGTRLTVL.

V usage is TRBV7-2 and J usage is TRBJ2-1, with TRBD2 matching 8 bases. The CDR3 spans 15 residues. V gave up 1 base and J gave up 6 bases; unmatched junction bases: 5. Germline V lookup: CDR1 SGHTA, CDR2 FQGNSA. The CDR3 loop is CASSLVAGGANEQFF. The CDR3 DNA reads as TGTGCCAGCAGCTTAGTGGCCGGGGGGGCCAATGAGCAGTTCTTC.

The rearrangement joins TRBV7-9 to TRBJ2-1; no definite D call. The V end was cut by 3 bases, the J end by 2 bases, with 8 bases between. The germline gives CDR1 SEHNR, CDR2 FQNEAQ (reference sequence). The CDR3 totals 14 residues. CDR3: CASSFSSAYNEQFF. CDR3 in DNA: TGTGCCAGCAGCTTTTCTTCAGCCTACAATGAGCAGTTCTTC.

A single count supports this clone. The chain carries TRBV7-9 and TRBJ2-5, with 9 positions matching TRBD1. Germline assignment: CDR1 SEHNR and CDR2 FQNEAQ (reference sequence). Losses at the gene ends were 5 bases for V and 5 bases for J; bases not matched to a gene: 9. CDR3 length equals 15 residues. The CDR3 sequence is CASSGAGTGRETQYF. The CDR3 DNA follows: TGTGCCAGCAGCGGGGCCGGGACAGGGCGGGAGACCCAGTACTTC.

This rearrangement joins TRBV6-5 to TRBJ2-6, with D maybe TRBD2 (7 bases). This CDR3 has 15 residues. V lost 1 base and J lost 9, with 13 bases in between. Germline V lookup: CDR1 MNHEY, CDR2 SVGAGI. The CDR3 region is CASSYWGGQGNVLTF. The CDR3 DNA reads TGTGCCAGCAGTTACTGGGGGGGGCAGGGCAACGTCCTGACTTTC.

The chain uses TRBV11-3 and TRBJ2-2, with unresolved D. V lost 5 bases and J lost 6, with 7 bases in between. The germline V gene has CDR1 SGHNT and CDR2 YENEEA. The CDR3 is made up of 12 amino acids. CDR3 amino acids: CASSTRAGELFF. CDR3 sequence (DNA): TGTGCCAGCAGCACCCGCGCCGGGGAGCTGTTTTTT.

The CDR3 spells CASSLASGGSGYEQYF. In DNA, the CDR3 is TGCGCCAGCAGCTTGGCTAGCGGGGGATCTGGGTACGAGCAGTACTTC. The genes are TRBV5-1 and TRBJ2-7, with 10 bases that match TRBD2. Germline lookup yields CDR1 SGHRS and CDR2 YFSETQ. The CDR3 contains 16 residues. V gave up 0 bases and J gave up 4 bases; unmatched junction bases: 7.

The CDR3: CASSETGYYGYTF. The CDR3 DNA is TGTGCCAGCAGCGAAACAGGGTACTATGGCTACACCTTC. This rearrangement joins TRBV5-4 to TRBJ1-2; a weak D match, TRBD1 (6 bases). Germline values: CDR1 SGHNT, CDR2 YYREEE (reference sequence). The CDR3 totals 13 residues. The V and J ends lost 4 bases and 3 bases respectively, with 10 bases between them.

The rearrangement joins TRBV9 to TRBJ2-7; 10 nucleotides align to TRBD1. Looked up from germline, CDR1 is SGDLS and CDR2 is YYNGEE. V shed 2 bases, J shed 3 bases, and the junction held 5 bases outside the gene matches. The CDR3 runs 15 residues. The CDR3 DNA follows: TGTGCCAGCAGCGTCGGACAGGGGGGACTCTACGAGCAGTACTTC. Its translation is CASSVGQGGLYEQYF.

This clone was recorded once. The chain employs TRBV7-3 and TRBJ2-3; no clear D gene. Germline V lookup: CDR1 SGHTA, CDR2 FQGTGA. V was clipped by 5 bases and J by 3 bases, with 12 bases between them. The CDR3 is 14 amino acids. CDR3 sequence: CASSLRASTDTQYF. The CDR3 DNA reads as TGTGCCAGCAGCCTCCGTGCGTCGACAGATACGCAGTATTTT.